This is a list of T cell receptor beta chains from one sample in a study of shared clonotypes between healthy human individuals. TCRdb's table, derived via immunoSEQ multiplex PCR, lists solely in-frame clones and lacks some. The sample has over 2 million clones, approximately 94% seen once. Source material: naive CD8+ T cells sorted from blood. The origin of the receptors is a man between 18 and 29 years old in good health. Both conserved end residues are part of each CDR3. A D gene is named only where the DNA matches it firmly.

CASSLDGGTTYEQYF TRBD2 TRBV13
CASSPWARTGELFF - TRBV11-2
CASSLSPDIANYGYTF - TRBV7-8
CASSPGWDRGQPQHF TRBD1 TRBV19
CASSLAGTNEKLFF - TRBV7-6
CASSYGPLNQPQHF - TRBV6-5
CASSVARDGSYNEQFF - TRBV9
CASSISRDTYNSPLHF - TRBV19
CASSLKGGGANVLTF - TRBV5-4
CASSQPGQGSYEQYF TRBD1 TRBV4-1
CASSLTPGQEETQYF TRBD1 TRBV7-3
CASRAQAGGISDTQYF TRBD2 TRBV2
CASSRRSSDHGYTF - TRBV14
CASGLVVRGTYNSPLHF - TRBV12-5
CASSLSGGLTYEQYF TRBD2 TRBV5-1
CASGPGQGVFGDF TRBD1 TRBV2
CASSLTENYGYTF - TRBV7-2
CASSPTDRPYEQYF - TRBV28
CASSLSGAGETQYF - TRBV28
CASPNLDGARTDTQYF - TRBV13
CASSYTDTQYF - TRBV7-9
CASSLGQGGQPQHF TRBD1 TRBV27
CASSVATSGETQYF TRBD2 TRBV9
CASSLHRVSGANVLTF - TRBV28
CASSTDREGDQPQHF TRBD1 TRBV19
CASSFNPSGESSYEQYF TRBD2 TRBV7-2
CASSHTTTNTGELFF - TRBV5-1
CASSVGGDSSYEQYF TRBD1 TRBV9
CASSQAAGSGNTIYF - TRBV4-1
CASSMGEGNSPLHF - TRBV19
CASGAEFGRQQEYYGYTF - TRBV6-1
CASSWQNPSSYNSPLHF - TRBV27
CASSSGTNTNQPQHF - TRBV27
CASREETVNEKLFF - TRBV7-9
CASSQRGTDTQYF - TRBV4-1
CASSEPDSYGYTF - TRBV9
CASSFPGQIYEQYF TRBD1 TRBV28
CASTAGALNTGELFF - TRBV28
CASSQDTAGADIQETQYF - TRBV4-1
CASSVEWGETQYF - TRBV9
CASSLWGAGEGQLNTEAFF TRBD1 TRBV28
CSVEERGGLNEQFF TRBD2 TRBV29-1
CASSVWPGLEQYF - TRBV9
CASSPAISGGGADTQYF TRBD2 TRBV5-4
CASSLNEQYF - TRBV11-2
CASSLVGPGSDTQYF - TRBV27
CASSLEAQEQYF - TRBV13
CASSLGQGDDEQYF - TRBV11-3
CASSLWQTATNEKLFF - TRBV28
CASSSDTQTGYGNTIYF TRBD1 TRBV5-4
CASSFGLAGDYEQYF TRBD2 TRBV5-1
CASSEWQVNEKLFF - TRBV10-2
CASSQDQARGTEQYF - TRBV14
CASSPDSYEQYF - TRBV5-4
CASSSGTGSFDEQFF TRBD1 TRBV5-8
CASSFRDRVEGISYEQYF TRBD1 TRBV4-1
CASSLGGGNEKLFF TRBD1 TRBV28
CASSYSTVLETQYF - TRBV6-5
CASSRAPRDEQYF - TRBV28
CASSYVEGRTYEQYF - TRBV6-5